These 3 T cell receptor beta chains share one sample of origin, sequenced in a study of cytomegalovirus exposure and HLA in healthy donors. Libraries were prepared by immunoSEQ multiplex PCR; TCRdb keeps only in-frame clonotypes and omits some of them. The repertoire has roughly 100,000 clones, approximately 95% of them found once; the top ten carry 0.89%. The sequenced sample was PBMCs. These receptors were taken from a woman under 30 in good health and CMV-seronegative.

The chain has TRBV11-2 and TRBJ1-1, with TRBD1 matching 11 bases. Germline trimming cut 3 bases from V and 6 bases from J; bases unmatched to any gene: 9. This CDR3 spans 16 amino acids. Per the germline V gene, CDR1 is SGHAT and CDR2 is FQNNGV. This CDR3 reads CASSFGTGGPGSEAFF. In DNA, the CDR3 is TGTGCCAGCAGCTTCGGGACAGGGGGTCCGGGGTCTGAAGCTTTCTTT.

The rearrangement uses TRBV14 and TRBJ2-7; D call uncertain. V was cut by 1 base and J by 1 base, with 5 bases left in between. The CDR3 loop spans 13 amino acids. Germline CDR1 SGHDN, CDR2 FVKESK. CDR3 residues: CASSQVRSYEQYF. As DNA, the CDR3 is TGTGCCAGCAGCCAAGTACGGTCCTACGAGCAGTACTTC.

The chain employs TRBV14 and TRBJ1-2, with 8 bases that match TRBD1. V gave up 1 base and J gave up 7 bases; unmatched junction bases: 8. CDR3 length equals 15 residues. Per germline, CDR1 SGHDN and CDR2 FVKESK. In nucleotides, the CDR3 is TGTGCCAGCAGCCAAGCTCGCCAGGGGGCGGGTGGCTACACCTTC. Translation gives CASSQARQGAGGYTF.